This TCR beta chain was sequenced during a study of T cell repertoires in cytomegalovirus infection. Whole-study context: Public TCR beta signatures provided an indication of both CMV infection and a matching HLA type.

This clonotype has a count of ten or more. The antigen is unknown. One entry per CDR3 protein results from TCRdb running MiXCR on the reads. In the table there are more than 110,000 distinct CDR3 sequences, around 30% of which are singletons. The CDR3 consists of 12 residues. Deletions cut 5 bases from V and 4 bases from J, with 9 bases between. The chain combines TRBV12-3 or TRBV12-4 with TRBJ2-7; D could derive from TRBD1 or TRBD2 (5 bases each). Source: CD8+ T cells from cultured PBMCs, taken from culture after CMV antigen stimulation. This clonotype was sampled from a human donor in good health (CMV status not recorded). Some clones in this sample may be carry-over from other donors' samples. Written as DNA, the CDR3 is TGTGCCAGCAGTCTGGGGACGTACGAGCAGTACTTC. This sequence encodes CASSLGTYEQYF.